The clone carrying this T cell receptor (beta chain) was counted once. The sample comes from a study of blood T cell repertoires in COVID-19. Generated by immunoSEQ multiplex PCR, the TCRdb table keeps only in-frame clones and is missing some. The sample holds under 450,000 clones, more than 75% seen once. The V gene's germline CDR1 is MGHRA and CDR2 YSYEKL. V shed 5 bases, J shed 0 bases, and the junction held 5 bases outside the gene matches. The CDR3 extends over 16 amino acids. The chain couples TRBV4-1 to TRBJ1-4; 8 bases fit TRBD1. This TCR came from a man aged 30 to 45 who had recovered from COVID-19. Material: PBMCs or T cells enriched from blood (not recorded which). CDR3 nucleotides: TGCGCCAGCAGCGTTAGACAGGGGACAACTAATGAAAAACTGTTTTTT. It is translated as CASSVRQGTTNEKLFF.